Listed below are T cell receptor beta chains from one sample, sequenced in a study of shared clonotypes between healthy human individuals. Generated by immunoSEQ multiplex PCR, the TCRdb table keeps only in-frame clones and is missing some. Here the sample spans about 2.4 million clones, around nine tenths being singletons. Specimen: naive CD4+ T cells sorted from blood. The receptors derive from a man in his late teens or twenties in good health. The CDR3 runs from the conserved cysteine through the conserved F or W. D genes are given only for firm matches. Clone size is not always given. Where it is, it says once, few, many or a class for expanded clones.

D: .; J: TRBJ1-2; V: TRBV5-1; size: .; CDR3: CASSLSGIGYTF; DNA: TGCGCCAGCAGCTTGTCAGGGATTGGCTACACCTTC
D: TRBD2; J: TRBJ2-7; V: TRBV5-6; size: .; CDR3: CASSLVMTSTTNEQYF; DNA: TGTGCCAGCAGCTTGGTGATGACTAGCACCACCAACGAGCAGTACTTC
D: .; J: TRBJ1-2; V: TRBV6-5; size: .; CDR3: CASSYSLGRSGYTF; DNA: TGTGCCAGCAGTTACTCGCTAGGGAGGAGCGGCTACACCTTC
D: .; J: TRBJ2-7; V: TRBV11-2; size: .; CDR3: CASSLGRGSASSYEQYF; DNA: TGTGCCAGCAGCCTGGGACGGGGGAGTGCGAGCTCCTACGAGCAGTACTTC
D: .; J: TRBJ2-2; V: TRBV18; size: .; CDR3: CASSQLGPGQTGELFF; DNA: TGTGCCAGCTCCCAACTCGGCCCAGGGCAGACCGGGGAGCTGTTTTTT
D: TRBD2; J: TRBJ2-3; V: TRBV9; size: .; CDR3: CASSVEGGGANTQYF; DNA: TGTGCCAGCAGCGTAGAAGGCGGGGGGGCGAATACGCAGTATTTT
D: .; J: TRBJ2-2; V: TRBV7-2; size: once; CDR3: CASSLEWTVTGELFF; DNA: TGTGCCAGCAGCTTAGAGTGGACAGTTACCGGGGAGCTGTTTTTT
D: .; J: TRBJ1-3; V: TRBV19; size: .; CDR3: CASRAGDFSGNTIYF; DNA: TGTGCCAGTAGGGCCGGAGATTTCTCTGGAAACACCATATATTTT
D: TRBD2; J: TRBJ2-3; V: TRBV10-3; size: once; CDR3: CAISEGLAHTDTQYF; DNA: TGTGCCATCAGTGAAGGACTAGCTCACACAGATACGCAGTATTTT
D: TRBD2; J: TRBJ2-1; V: TRBV5-6; size: once; CDR3: CASSYGLAGGFYNEQFF; DNA: TGTGCCAGCAGCTACGGACTAGCGGGAGGTTTTTACAATGAGCAGTTCTTC
D: .; J: TRBJ2-1; V: TRBV4-1; size: .; CDR3: CASSHDGHEQFF; DNA: TGCGCCAGCAGCCACGACGGCCATGAGCAGTTCTTC
D: .; J: TRBJ1-3; V: TRBV10-3; size: .; CDR3: CAISAGESSGNTIYF; DNA: TGTGCCATCAGTGCCGGGGAGAGCTCTGGAAACACCATATATTTT
D: TRBD1; J: TRBJ2-6; V: TRBV5-1; size: .; CDR3: CASSSGQTALWLLAGANVLTF; DNA: TGCGCCAGCAGCTCGGGACAGACCGCGTTGTGGTTACTCGCTGGGGCCAACGTCCTGACTTTC
D: .; J: TRBJ1-4; V: TRBV2; size: .; CDR3: CASRPDGEEKLFF; DNA: TGTGCCAGCAGACCCGACGGTGAGGAAAAACTGTTTTTT
D: TRBD1; J: TRBJ2-4; V: TRBV5-4; size: .; CDR3: CASSLVGTDHQYF; DNA: TGTGCCAGCAGCTTGGTTGGGACAGATCATCAGTACTTC
D: .; J: TRBJ1-1; V: TRBV6-5; size: .; CDR3: CASSLGREAFF; DNA: TGTGCCAGCAGTCTGGGACGTGAAGCTTTCTTT
D: .; J: TRBJ2-3; V: TRBV27; size: .; CDR3: CASRGAGSHTDTQYF; DNA: TGTGCCAGCCGAGGGGCCGGGTCCCACACAGATACGCAGTATTTT
D: .; J: TRBJ1-2; V: TRBV30; size: .; CDR3: CAWSLGGEGYTF; DNA: TGTGCCTGGAGTTTAGGGGGGGAAGGCTACACCTTC
D: TRBD2; J: TRBJ2-7; V: TRBV2; size: .; CDR3: CASGTSTYEQYF; DNA: TGTGCCAGCGGGACTAGTACCTACGAGCAGTACTTC
D: TRBD1; J: TRBJ1-2; V: TRBV11-2; size: .; CDR3: CASSRTGVRATDTYGYTF; DNA: TGTGCCAGCAGCCGGACAGGGGTGCGGGCGACGGATACCTATGGCTACACCTTC
D: .; J: TRBJ1-3; V: TRBV30; size: .; CDR3: CASMRDLSGNTIYF; DNA: TGTGCTTCTATGAGGGACCTCTCTGGAAACACCATATATTTT
D: .; J: TRBJ1-5; V: TRBV28; size: .; CDR3: CASSLLGSYQPQHF; DNA: TGTGCCAGCAGTTTATTGGGGTCATATCAGCCCCAGCATTTT
D: TRBD2; J: TRBJ2-1; V: TRBV4-1; size: .; CDR3: CASSQPLSGRLHNEQFF; DNA: TGCGCCAGCAGCCAACCCCTTAGCGGGAGACTCCACAATGAGCAGTTCTTC
D: .; J: TRBJ2-5; V: TRBV5-1; size: .; CDR3: CASSLRTDQETQYF; DNA: TGCGCCAGCAGCTTGAGGACAGACCAAGAGACCCAGTACTTC
D: .; J: TRBJ2-5; V: TRBV6-1; size: .; CDR3: CASSETGQGETQYF; DNA: TGTGCCAGCAGTGAAACCGGGCAGGGAGAGACCCAGTACTTC
D: TRBD2; J: TRBJ2-1; V: TRBV7-7; size: .; CDR3: CASSAGRTSPSYNEQFF; DNA: TGTGCTAGCAGCGCCGGGAGGACTAGCCCTTCCTACAATGAGCAGTTCTTC
D: TRBD1; J: TRBJ1-3; V: TRBV6-5; size: .; CDR3: CASSYDRGAGNTIYF; DNA: TGTGCCAGCAGTTACGACAGGGGAGCTGGAAACACCATATATTTT
D: .; J: TRBJ2-5; V: TRBV18; size: .; CDR3: CASSPRPPETQYF; DNA: TGTGCCAGCTCACCACGACCCCCCGAGACCCAGTACTTC
D: .; J: TRBJ1-1; V: TRBV19; size: .; CDR3: CASSIDDTVVGRTKAFF; DNA: TGTGCCAGTAGTATAGATGACACGGTGGTAGGAAGAACTAAAGCTTTCTTT
D: TRBD1; J: TRBJ1-3; V: TRBV7-2; size: .; CDR3: CASSSPTGSSGNTIYF; DNA: TGTGCCAGCAGCTCTCCGACAGGGAGCTCTGGAAACACCATATATTTT
D: .; J: TRBJ2-3; V: TRBV27; size: once; CDR3: CASSLQNRLVGTDTQYF; DNA: TGTGCCAGCAGTTTACAAAACCGACTAGTCGGCACAGATACGCAGTATTTT
D: .; J: TRBJ1-2; V: TRBV6-5; size: .; CDR3: CASSRGAGSNGYTF; DNA: TGTGCCAGCAGCCGGGGGGCAGGGTCTAATGGCTACACCTTC
D: TRBD1; J: TRBJ2-3; V: TRBV11-2; size: .; CDR3: CASSSGTDKNLRTDTQYF; DNA: TGTGCCAGCAGCTCCGGGACAGACAAAAATCTCCGCACAGATACGCAGTATTTT
D: TRBD1; J: TRBJ2-7; V: TRBV19; size: .; CDR3: CASNYIGQGTHEQYF; DNA: TGTGCCAGTAACTATATAGGACAGGGAACCCACGAGCAGTACTTC
D: .; J: TRBJ2-5; V: TRBV18; size: .; CDR3: CASSPPSGPGETQYF; DNA: TGTGCCAGCTCACCACCGTCAGGACCGGGGGAGACCCAGTACTTC
D: .; J: TRBJ1-5; V: TRBV7-8; size: .; CDR3: CASSLVGRFEPQHF; DNA: TGTGCCAGCAGCTTAGTAGGAAGATTTGAGCCCCAGCATTTT
D: .; J: TRBJ2-3; V: TRBV2; size: .; CDR3: CASSEALSTDTQYF; DNA: TGTGCCAGCAGTGAAGCGCTTAGCACAGATACGCAGTATTTT
D: .; J: TRBJ2-7; V: TRBV7-2; size: .; CDR3: CASSLEAEAYYEQYF; DNA: TGTGCCAGCAGCTTAGAAGCGGAGGCCTACTACGAGCAGTACTTC
D: TRBD1; J: TRBJ1-3; V: TRBV5-1; size: .; CDR3: CASSLDTGAGNTIYF; DNA: TGCGCCAGCAGCTTGGACACAGGGGCTGGAAACACCATATATTTT
D: TRBD1; J: TRBJ1-5; V: TRBV10-3; size: .; CDR3: CAISWDSSNQPQHF; DNA: TGTGCCATCAGTTGGGACAGTAGCAATCAGCCCCAGCATTTT
D: TRBD1; J: TRBJ2-5; V: TRBV11-2; size: .; CDR3: CASSLSQGETQYF; DNA: TGTGCCAGCAGCTTATCACAGGGGGAGACCCAGTACTTC
D: TRBD1; J: TRBJ2-7; V: TRBV25-1; size: .; CDR3: CASSEYRGQGTYEQYF; DNA: TGTGCCAGCAGTGAATATAGGGGACAGGGAACCTACGAGCAGTACTTC
D: .; J: TRBJ2-1; V: TRBV6-5; size: .; CDR3: CASSWDIWGHNEQFF; DNA: TGTGCCAGCAGTTGGGACATCTGGGGGCACAATGAGCAGTTCTTC
D: .; J: TRBJ2-7; V: TRBV2; size: .; CDR3: CASSEQGSEQYF; DNA: TGTGCCAGCAGTGAGCAGGGTTCCGAGCAGTACTTC
D: .; J: TRBJ2-2; V: TRBV2; size: .; CDR3: CASRGPGGSNTGELFF; DNA: TGTGCCAGCAGGGGCCCTGGGGGTTCGAACACCGGGGAGCTGTTTTTT
D: .; J: TRBJ2-3; V: TRBV4-2; size: .; CDR3: CASSQDGVTDTQYF; DNA: TGTGCCAGCAGCCAAGATGGGGTCACAGATACGCAGTATTTT
D: .; J: TRBJ2-1; V: TRBV4-1; size: .; CDR3: CASSQSGDRTIEQFF; DNA: TGCGCCAGCAGCCAATCGGGGGATAGAACGATAGAGCAGTTCTTC
D: TRBD1; J: TRBJ1-4; V: TRBV30; size: once; CDR3: CAWSPLGQEGNEKLFF; DNA: TGTGCCTGGAGTCCCCTTGGACAGGAAGGAAATGAAAAACTGTTTTTT
D: .; J: TRBJ2-3; V: TRBV7-2; size: .; CDR3: CASSLPQAAPQYTQYF; DNA: TGTGCCAGCAGCTTACCACAAGCGGCCCCCCAATATACGCAGTATTTT
D: .; J: TRBJ1-6; V: TRBV27; size: .; CDR3: CASSDIRLGESPLHF; DNA: TGTGCCAGCAGTGATATCAGGCTTGGGGAATCACCCCTCCACTTT
D: .; J: TRBJ2-1; V: TRBV18; size: .; CDR3: CASSPPGTPNEQFF; DNA: TGTGCCAGCTCACCACCGGGGACCCCGAATGAGCAGTTCTTC
D: .; J: TRBJ2-3; V: TRBV19; size: .; CDR3: CASSIGKGGDTQYF; DNA: TGTGCCAGTAGTATCGGGAAGGGAGGAGATACGCAGTATTTT
D: TRBD1; J: TRBJ2-2; V: TRBV4-2; size: .; CDR3: CASSQEVGQGAAGELFF; DNA: TGTGCCAGCAGCCAAGAAGTCGGACAGGGGGCGGCCGGGGAGCTGTTTTTT
D: .; J: TRBJ2-4; V: TRBV14; size: .; CDR3: CASSLKGAKNIQYF; DNA: TGTGCCAGCAGCCTTAAGGGGGCCAAAAACATTCAGTACTTC
D: TRBD1; J: TRBJ2-7; V: TRBV2; size: .; CDR3: CAIAGTGYYEQYF; DNA: TGTGCCATCGCCGGGACAGGGTACTACGAGCAGTACTTC